Listed below are T cell receptor beta chains from one sample, sequenced in a study of shared clonotypes between healthy human individuals. The method was immunoSEQ multiplex PCR; TCRdb's version includes in-frame clones alone and lacks a portion of them. The sample lists fewer than 1 million clones; approximately 96% were seen once. Sample: naive CD8+ T cells sorted from blood. These receptors came from a man aged 25 to 45 in good health. The CDR3 runs from the conserved cysteine through the conserved F or W. A D gene is named only where the DNA matches it firmly. Clone size is not always given. Where it is, it says once, few, many or a class for expanded clones.

abundance	d_gene	v_gene	j_gene	CDR3aa	CDR3nt
once	NA	TRBV27	TRBJ2-1	CASSPLFDPNPYNEQFF	TGTGCCAGCAGTCCCCTCTTCGATCCAAACCCCTACAATGAGCAGTTCTTC
NA	TRBD1	TRBV7-6	TRBJ2-7	CASSLSRTGAKSYEQYF	TGTGCCAGCAGCTTATCCCGGACAGGGGCGAAGAGTTACGAGCAGTACTTC
NA	NA	TRBV5-5	TRBJ2-7	CASSFDSYEQYF	TGTGCCAGCAGCTTTGACAGTTACGAGCAGTACTTC
NA	NA	TRBV30	TRBJ2-7	CAWNRGGYEQYF	TGTGCCTGGAACCGCGGTGGCTACGAGCAGTACTTC
NA	TRBD1	TRBV5-1	TRBJ2-7	CASSFRTGTTYEQYF	TGCGCCAGCAGCTTCCGGACAGGGACCACCTACGAGCAGTACTTC
NA	TRBD2	TRBV4-3	TRBJ2-7	CASSQEDGRYEQYF	TGCGCCAGCAGCCAAGAGGACGGGAGGTACGAGCAGTACTTC
NA	TRBD2	TRBV7-8	TRBJ2-3	CASSPARGREGADTQYF	TGTGCCAGCAGCCCGGCCAGAGGGCGGGAGGGGGCAGATACGCAGTATTTT
NA	NA	TRBV5-6	TRBJ1-1	CASSATANTEAFF	TGTGCCAGCAGCGCAACAGCTAACACTGAAGCTTTCTTT
NA	NA	TRBV6-5	TRBJ2-1	CASSPDVWSYNEQFF	TGTGCCAGCAGTCCAGACGTGTGGTCCTACAATGAGCAGTTCTTC
NA	NA	TRBV9	TRBJ2-1	CASSVGKSSYNEQFF	TGTGCCAGCAGCGTAGGAAAGAGCTCCTACAATGAGCAGTTCTTC
NA	TRBD2	TRBV6-5	TRBJ2-1	CASSWGLAGDNEQFF	TGTGCCAGCAGTTGGGGACTAGCGGGTGACAATGAGCAGTTCTTC
NA	NA	TRBV9	TRBJ2-5	CASSVVEGRGTQYF	TGTGCCAGCAGCGTGGTAGAAGGAAGAGGGACCCAGTACTTC
NA	TRBD1	TRBV2	TRBJ2-3	CASSEGTALAVDTQYF	TGTGCCAGCAGCGAAGGGACAGCCCTCGCAGTAGATACGCAGTATTTT
NA	TRBD1	TRBV6-5	TRBJ2-1	CASRNRGLYNEQFF	TGTGCCAGCAGGAACAGGGGGCTGTACAATGAGCAGTTCTTC
NA	NA	TRBV7-9	TRBJ1-1	CASSSRGGEAFF	TGTGCCAGCAGCTCTAGGGGGGGCGAAGCTTTCTTT
NA	NA	TRBV5-6	TRBJ1-1	CASSLGQHEAFF	TGTGCCAGCAGCTTAGGACAGCATGAAGCTTTCTTT
NA	TRBD2	TRBV2	TRBJ2-5	CASSELAGPETQYF	TGTGCCAGCAGTGAGCTAGCGGGCCCAGAGACCCAGTACTTC
NA	NA	TRBV27	TRBJ2-2	CASKKGGAGELFF	TGTGCCAGCAAAAAGGGGGGGGCCGGGGAGCTGTTTTTT
NA	NA	TRBV28	TRBJ2-1	CASSLGLSTYEQFF	TGTGCCAGCAGTTTAGGGCTATCGACGTATGAGCAGTTCTTC
NA	NA	TRBV7-9	TRBJ1-1	CASSLAGASLGTEAFF	TGTGCCAGCAGCTTAGCTGGGGCCTCTCTAGGCACTGAAGCTTTCTTT
NA	TRBD1	TRBV5-4	TRBJ2-7	CASSTTGSSYEQYF	TGTGCCAGCAGCACGACAGGGAGCTCCTACGAGCAGTACTTC
NA	TRBD1	TRBV19	TRBJ2-7	CATRGYVRDRDTYEQYF	TGTGCCACCCGGGGGTATGTAAGGGACAGGGACACCTACGAGCAGTACTTC
NA	NA	TRBV25-1	TRBJ2-5	CASSEYGGRAQTQYF	TGTGCCAGCAGTGAATATGGGGGCAGGGCCCAGACCCAGTACTTC
NA	TRBD1	TRBV11-2	TRBJ2-7	CASSFYRGPYEQYF	TGTGCCAGCAGCTTCTACAGGGGGCCATACGAGCAGTACTTC
NA	TRBD2	TRBV29-1	TRBJ2-7	CSVWTSEEQYF	TGCAGCGTTTGGACTAGCGAGGAGCAGTACTTC
NA	NA	TRBV9	TRBJ2-1	CASSGGESYNEQFF	TGTGCCAGCAGCGGGGGAGAGTCCTACAATGAGCAGTTCTTC
once	TRBD1	TRBV7-8	TRBJ1-4	CASSEPGQINEKLFF	TGTGCCAGCAGCGAACCGGGACAGATTAATGAAAAACTGTTTTTT
once	NA	TRBV2	TRBJ2-2	CASVWGQAGELFF	TGTGCCAGCGTTTGGGGGCAGGCCGGGGAGCTGTTTTTT